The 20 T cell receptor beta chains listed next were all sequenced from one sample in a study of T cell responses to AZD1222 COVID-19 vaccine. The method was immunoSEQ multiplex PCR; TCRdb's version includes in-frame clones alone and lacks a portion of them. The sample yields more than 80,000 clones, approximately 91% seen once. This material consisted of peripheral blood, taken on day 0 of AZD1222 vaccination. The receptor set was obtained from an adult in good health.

In DNA form, the CDR3 reads TGTGCCAGCGGACAGTCTGGAAACACCATATATTTT. This gives the protein CASGQSGNTIYF. The chain carries TRBV19 and TRBJ1-3; D possibly corresponds to TRBD1 (6 bases). Germline lookup yields CDR1 LNHDA and CDR2 SQIVND (reference sequence). This CDR3 contains 12 residues. V lost 9 bases and J lost 1, with 7 bases in between.

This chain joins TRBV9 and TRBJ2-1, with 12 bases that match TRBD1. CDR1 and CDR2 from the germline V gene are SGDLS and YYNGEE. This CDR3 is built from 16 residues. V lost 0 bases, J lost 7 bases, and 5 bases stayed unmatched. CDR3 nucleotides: TGTGCCAGCAGCGTAGACGGGACAGGGGGCAGGAATGAGCAGTTCTTC. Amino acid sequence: CASSVDGTGGRNEQFF.

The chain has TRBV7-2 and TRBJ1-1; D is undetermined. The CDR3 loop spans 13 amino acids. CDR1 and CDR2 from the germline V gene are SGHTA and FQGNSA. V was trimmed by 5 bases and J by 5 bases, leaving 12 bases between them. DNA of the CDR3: TGTGCCAGCAGCGGGTTGGTTAGGACTGAAGCTTTCTTT. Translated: CASSGLVRTEAFF.

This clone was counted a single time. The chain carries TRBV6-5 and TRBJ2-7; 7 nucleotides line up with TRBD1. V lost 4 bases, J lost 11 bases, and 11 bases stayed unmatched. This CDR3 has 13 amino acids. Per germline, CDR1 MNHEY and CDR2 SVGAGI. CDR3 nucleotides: TGTGCCAGCAGTTCGGGACAAAGGGGGCGTGAGTACTTC. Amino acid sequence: CASSSGQRGREYF.

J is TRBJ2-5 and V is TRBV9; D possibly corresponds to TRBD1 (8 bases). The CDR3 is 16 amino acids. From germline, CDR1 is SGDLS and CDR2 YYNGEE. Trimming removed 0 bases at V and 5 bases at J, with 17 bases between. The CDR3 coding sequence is TGTGCCAGCAGCGTAGGGACAGGGAGGGCCGGGGAGACCCAGTACTTC. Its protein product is CASSVGTGRAGETQYF.

The CDR3 DNA reads as TGTGCCAGCAGCCGGGGGGGATCCTACGAGCAGTACTTC. This translates into CASSRGGSYEQYF. The chain couples TRBV3-1 (or the pseudogene TRBV3-2) to TRBJ2-7; 7 bases agree with TRBD2. The CDR3 extends over 13 amino acids. V was clipped by 4 bases and J by 1 base; unmatched bases: 1. CDR1 and CDR2 from the germline V gene are LGHDT and YNNKEL (reference sequence).

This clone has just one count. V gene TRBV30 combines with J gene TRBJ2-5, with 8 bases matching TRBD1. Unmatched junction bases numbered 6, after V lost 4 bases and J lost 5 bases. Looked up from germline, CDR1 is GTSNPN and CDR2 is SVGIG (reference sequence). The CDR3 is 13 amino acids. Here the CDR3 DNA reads TGTGCCTGGAAACTGACAGGGGTTGAGACCCAGTACTTC. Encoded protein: CAWKLTGVETQYF.

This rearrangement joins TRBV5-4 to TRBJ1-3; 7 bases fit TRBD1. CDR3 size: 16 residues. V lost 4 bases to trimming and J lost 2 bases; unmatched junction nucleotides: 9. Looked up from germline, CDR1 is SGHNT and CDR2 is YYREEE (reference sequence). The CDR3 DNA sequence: TGTGCCAGCAGCCACCCGGGACAGTCGGCTGGAAACACCATATATTTT. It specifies CASSHPGQSAGNTIYF.

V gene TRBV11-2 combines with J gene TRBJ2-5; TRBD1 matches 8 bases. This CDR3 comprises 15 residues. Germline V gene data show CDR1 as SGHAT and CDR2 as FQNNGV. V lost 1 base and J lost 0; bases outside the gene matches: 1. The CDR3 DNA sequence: TGTGCCAGCAGCTTAGCGGACAGGGACCAAGAGACCCAGTACTTC. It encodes CASSLADRDQETQYF. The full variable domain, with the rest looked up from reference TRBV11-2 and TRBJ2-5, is EAGVAQSPRYKIIEKRQSVAFWCNPISGHATLYWYQQILGQGPKLLIQFQNNGVVDDSQLPKDRFSAERLKGVDSTLKIQPAKLEDSAVYLCASSLADRDQETQYFGPGTRLLVL.

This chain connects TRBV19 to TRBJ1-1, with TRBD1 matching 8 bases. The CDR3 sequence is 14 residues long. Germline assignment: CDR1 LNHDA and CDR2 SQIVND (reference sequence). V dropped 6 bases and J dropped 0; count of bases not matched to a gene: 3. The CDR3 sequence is CASRRQGMNTEAFF. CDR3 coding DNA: TGTGCCAGTAGGAGACAGGGGATGAACACTGAAGCTTTCTTT.

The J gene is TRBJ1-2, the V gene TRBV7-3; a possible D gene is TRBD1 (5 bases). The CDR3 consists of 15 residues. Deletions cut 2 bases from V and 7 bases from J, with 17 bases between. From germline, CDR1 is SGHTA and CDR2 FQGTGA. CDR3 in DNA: TGTGCCAGCAGCTTAGGGCCGTCTCGGGACCTTGGCTACACCTTC. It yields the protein CASSLGPSRDLGYTF.

CDR3 region: CASSPPGTGGRTGELFF. The CDR3 DNA reads TGTGCCAGCTCACCACCCGGGACAGGGGGCCGAACCGGGGAGCTGTTTTTT. This chain uses TRBV18 with TRBJ2-2; 12 positions match TRBD1. Trimming removed 0 bases from V and 5 bases from J; junction bases left unmatched: 4. The CDR3 has 17 amino acids. Germline V gene lookup returns CDR1 KGHSH and CDR2 LQKENI.

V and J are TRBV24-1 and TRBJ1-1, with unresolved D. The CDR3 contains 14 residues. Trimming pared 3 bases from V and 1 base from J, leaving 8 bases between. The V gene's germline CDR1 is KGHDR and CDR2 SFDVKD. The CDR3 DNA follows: TGTGCCACCAGTGATAACACCAAGAACACTGAAGCTTTCTTT. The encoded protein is CATSDNTKNTEAFF.

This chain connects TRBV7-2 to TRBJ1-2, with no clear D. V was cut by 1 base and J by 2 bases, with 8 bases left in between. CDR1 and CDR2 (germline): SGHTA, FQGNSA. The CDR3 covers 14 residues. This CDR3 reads CASSLVKENYGYTF. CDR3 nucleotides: TGTGCCAGCAGCTTAGTGAAAGAAAACTATGGCTACACCTTC.

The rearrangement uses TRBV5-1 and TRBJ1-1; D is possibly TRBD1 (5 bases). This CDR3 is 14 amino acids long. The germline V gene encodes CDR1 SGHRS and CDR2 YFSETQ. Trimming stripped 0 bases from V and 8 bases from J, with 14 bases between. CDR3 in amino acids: CASSLALGAGEAFF. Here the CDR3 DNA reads TGCGCCAGCAGCTTGGCCTTAGGGGCTGGAGAAGCTTTCTTT.

CDR3 in amino acids: CSVRNYEQYF. The CDR3 bases are TGCAGCGTTAGGAATTACGAGCAGTACTTC. The V gene is TRBV29-1, the J gene TRBJ2-7; D unclear. CDR1 is SQVTM, CDR2 ANQGSEA, per germline. The V end lost 5 bases, the J end lost 4 bases, and 6 bases lay between the germline ends. The CDR3 loop spans 10 amino acids.

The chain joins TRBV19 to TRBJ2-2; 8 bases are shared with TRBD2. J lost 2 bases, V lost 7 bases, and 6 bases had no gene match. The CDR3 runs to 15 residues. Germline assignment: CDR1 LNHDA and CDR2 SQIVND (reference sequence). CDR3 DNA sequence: TGTGCCAGTACCTTAGCGGGGAGAAACACCGGGGAGCTGTTTTTT. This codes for CASTLAGRNTGELFF.

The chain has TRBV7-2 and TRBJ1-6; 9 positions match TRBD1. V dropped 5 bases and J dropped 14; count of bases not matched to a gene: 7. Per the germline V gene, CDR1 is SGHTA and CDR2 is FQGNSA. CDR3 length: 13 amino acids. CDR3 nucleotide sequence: TGTGCCAGCAGCCGATGGACAGGGGAGGCCCTCCACTTT. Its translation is CASSRWTGEALHF.

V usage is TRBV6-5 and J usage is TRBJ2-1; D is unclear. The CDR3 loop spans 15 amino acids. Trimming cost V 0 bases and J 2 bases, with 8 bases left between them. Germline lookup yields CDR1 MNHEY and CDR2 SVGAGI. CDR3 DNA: TGTGCCAGCAGTTACTCTAAGGGTGCCTACAATGAGCAGTTCTTC. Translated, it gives CASSYSKGAYNEQFF.

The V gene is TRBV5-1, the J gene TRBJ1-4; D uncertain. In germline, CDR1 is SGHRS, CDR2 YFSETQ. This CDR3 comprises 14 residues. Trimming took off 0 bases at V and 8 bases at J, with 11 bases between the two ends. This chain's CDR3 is CASSLGAAGEKLFF. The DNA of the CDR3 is TGCGCCAGCAGCTTGGGGGCAGCAGGCGAAAAACTGTTTTTT.